These 13 T cell receptor beta chains came from one sample sequenced in a study of T cells in Graves' hyperthyroidism and ophthalmopathy. Regions amplified from RNA transcripts were the TCR beta CDR3 regions. In the first-round RT-PCR of the TCR CDR3, the HTBI primer set was used. TCRdb reanalysed the multiplex PCR reads using MiXCR and keeps one entry per CDR3 protein. The sample shows about 410,000 distinct CDR3 sequences, under 15% of them seen only once. Sequencing was done on a sample of blood. These receptors were taken from a man younger than 35 with Graves' ophthalmopathy.

This clonotype was counted between two and nine times. The chain recombines TRBV5-1 with TRBJ1-5; D perhaps matches TRBD1 (5 bases). The CDR3 contains 13 residues. CDR1 is SGHRS, CDR2 YFSETQ, per germline. The ends were cut back, 0 bases at V and 9 bases at J, with 10 bases in the middle. CDR3 in amino acids: CASSLVDSRPQHF. The CDR3 DNA follows: TGCGCCAGCAGCTTGGTAGACAGTCGGCCCCAGCATTTT.

This clonotype was observed many times. This chain connects TRBV30 to TRBJ1-1, with 7 bases fitting TRBD1. There are 16 residues in the CDR3. V shed 4 bases, J shed 0 bases, and the junction held 11 bases outside the gene matches. Germline CDR1 and CDR2: GTSNPN and SVGIG (reference sequence). The CDR3 loop reads CAWTQPGDSLNTEAFF. The CDR3, as DNA: TGTGCCTGGACCCAACCGGGGGACAGCTTGAACACTGAAGCTTTCTTT.

This clonotype was seen many times. This chain connects TRBV20-1 to TRBJ2-2; TRBD2 aligns across 9 bases. The V and J ends lost 1 base and 6 bases, in that order; junction bases with no gene match: 3. Looked up from germline, CDR1 is DFQATT and CDR2 is SNEGSKA (reference sequence). This CDR3 has 14 residues. CDR3 DNA: TGCAGTGCTAGAGGGACTAGCGATGCCGGGGAGCTGTTTTTT. Amino acid sequence: CSARGTSDAGELFF.

The chain combines TRBV2 with TRBJ2-7; D possibly uses TRBD1 or TRBD2 (5 bases each). CDR3 size: 15 residues. V was shortened by 3 bases and J by 0 bases, with 12 bases between the two germline ends. CDR1 is SNHLY, CDR2 FYNNEI, per germline. CDR3 nucleotide sequence: TGTGCCAGCAGTGATGGGACCCTGAGCTCCTACGAGCAGTACTTC. Translated: CASSDGTLSSYEQYF.

The genes are TRBV6-5 and TRBJ2-7, with TRBD1 matching over 10 bases. Germline assignment: CDR1 MNHEY and CDR2 SVGAGI. V shed 2 bases and J 5 bases; nucleotides not matched to a gene: 0. The CDR3 length is 13 residues. CDR3 in DNA: TGTGCCAGCAGTTACGGACAGGGGGACGAGCAGTACTTC. Translating gives CASSYGQGDEQYF.

This clonotype has ten or more counts. The chain has TRBV19 and TRBJ2-7, with 7 bases lining up with TRBD1. Germline assignment: CDR1 LNHDA and CDR2 SQIVND (reference sequence). V shed 3 bases, J shed 1 base, and the junction held 6 bases outside the gene matches. This CDR3 spans 15 amino acids. The CDR3 is CASSIFTGESYEQYF. The CDR3 bases are TGTGCCAGTAGTATCTTCACAGGGGAGTCCTACGAGCAGTACTTC.

This clonotype was detected ten times or more. The V call is TRBV11-2, the J call TRBJ2-7, with 9 bases fitting TRBD2. Looked up from germline, CDR1 is SGHAT and CDR2 is FQNNGV. The ends lost 5 bases at V and 2 bases at J; junction bases unmatched: 7. The length of the CDR3 is 15 residues. Here the CDR3 DNA reads TGTGCCAGCAGCGAGCTAGCGGGGTCCACCTACGAGCAGTACTTC. This gives the protein CASSELAGSTYEQYF. Full variable domain (missing parts from reference TRBV11-2 and TRBJ2-7): EAGVAQSPRYKIIEKRQSVAFWCNPISGHATLYWYQQILGQGPKLLIQFQNNGVVDDSQLPKDRFSAERLKGVDSTLKIQPAKLEDSAVYLCASSELAGSTYEQYFGPGTRLTVT.

V and J are TRBV11-2 and TRBJ1-3; D is unclear. The V gene lost 0 bases and the J gene lost 0 bases, with 15 bases spanning the gap. Germline CDR1 is SGHAT and CDR2 is FQNNGV. The CDR3 contains 18 residues. Written as DNA, the CDR3 is TGTGCCAGCAGCTTAGAGTATTCATCCGGAGCCTCTGGAAACACCATATATTTT. It encodes CASSLEYSSGASGNTIYF.

V is TRBV30 and J is TRBJ1-4; 10 bases align to TRBD1. There are 14 residues in the CDR3. With 2 bases clipped from V and 7 bases from J, the junction kept 4 bases outside the gene matches. The germline gives CDR1 GTSNPN, CDR2 SVGIG (reference sequence). The CDR3 DNA reads TGTGCCTGGAGTAACGACAGGGGGCCTGAAAAACTGTTTTTT. As protein: CAWSNDRGPEKLFF. The entire variable domain, with the rest obtained from reference TRBV30 and TRBJ1-4, is as follows: SQTIHQWPATLVQPVGSPLSLECTVEGTSNPNLYWYRQAAGRGLQLLFYSVGIGQISSEVPQNLSASRPQDRQFILSSKKLLLSDSGFYLCAWSNDRGPEKLFFGSGTQLSVL.

This clonotype was seen ten or more times. The chain is built from TRBV20-1 and TRBJ1-6; D is uncertain. Trimming stripped 0 bases from V and 2 bases from J, with 8 bases between. CDR3 length equals 15 residues. Germline values: CDR1 DFQATT, CDR2 SNEGSKA (reference sequence). The CDR3 DNA sequence: TGCAGTGCTAGAGATGGTGTGACCTATAATTCACCCCTCCACTTT. Translating gives CSARDGVTYNSPLHF.

This clonotype occurred a few times. The chain is built from TRBV19 and TRBJ2-7, with D unresolved. The V gene's germline CDR1 is LNHDA and CDR2 SQIVND (reference sequence). The length of the CDR3 is 14 residues. Trimming removed 2 bases from V and 6 bases from J, with 14 bases in between. The CDR3, as DNA: TGTGCCAGTAGTATAACCGGGCCCCTCGCCGAGCAGTACTTC. Translation gives CASSITGPLAEQYF.

In its sample, this clonotype was seen many times. The V and J genes are TRBV20-1 and TRBJ2-3; D is tentatively TRBD1 or TRBD2 (6 bases each). V lost 5 bases to trimming and J lost 5 bases, with 26 bases between them. Germline V lookup: CDR1 DFQATT, CDR2 SNEGSKA (reference sequence). The CDR3 is 17 residues long. CDR3 residues: CSARTLNVGGKGDTQYF. The CDR3, as DNA: TGCAGTGCTCGGACTCTTAATGTAGGGGGGAAAGGAGATACGCAGTATTTT.

This clonotype was seen a handful of times. CDR3 nucleotide sequence: TGTGCCAGCAGTTATCTGGGGGAGGGCCACTACGAGCAGTACTTC. Encoded protein: CASSYLGEGHYEQYF. The chain employs TRBV6-1 and TRBJ2-7; TRBD2 matches at 7 bases. The germline V gene has CDR1 MNHNS and CDR2 SASEGT. The V segment lost 5 bases and the J segment 3 bases; nucleotides outside the gene matches: 10. CDR3 length: 15 amino acids.